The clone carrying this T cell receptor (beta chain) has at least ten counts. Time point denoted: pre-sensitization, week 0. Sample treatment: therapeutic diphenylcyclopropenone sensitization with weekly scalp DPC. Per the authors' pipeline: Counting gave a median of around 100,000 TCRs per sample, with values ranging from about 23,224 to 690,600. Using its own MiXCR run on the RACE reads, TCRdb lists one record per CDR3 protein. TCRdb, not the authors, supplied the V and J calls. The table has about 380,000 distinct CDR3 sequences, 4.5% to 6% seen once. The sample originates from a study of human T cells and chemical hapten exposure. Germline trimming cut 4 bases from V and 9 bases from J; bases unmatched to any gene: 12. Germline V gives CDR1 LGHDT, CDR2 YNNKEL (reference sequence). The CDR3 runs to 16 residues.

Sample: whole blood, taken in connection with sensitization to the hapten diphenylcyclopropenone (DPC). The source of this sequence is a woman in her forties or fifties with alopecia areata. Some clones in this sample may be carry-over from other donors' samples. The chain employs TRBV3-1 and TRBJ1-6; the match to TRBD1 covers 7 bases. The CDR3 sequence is CASSRAGDSGGSPLHF. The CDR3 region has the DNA TGTGCCAGCAGCCGGGCCGGGGACAGTGGCGGTTCACCCCTCCACTTT.